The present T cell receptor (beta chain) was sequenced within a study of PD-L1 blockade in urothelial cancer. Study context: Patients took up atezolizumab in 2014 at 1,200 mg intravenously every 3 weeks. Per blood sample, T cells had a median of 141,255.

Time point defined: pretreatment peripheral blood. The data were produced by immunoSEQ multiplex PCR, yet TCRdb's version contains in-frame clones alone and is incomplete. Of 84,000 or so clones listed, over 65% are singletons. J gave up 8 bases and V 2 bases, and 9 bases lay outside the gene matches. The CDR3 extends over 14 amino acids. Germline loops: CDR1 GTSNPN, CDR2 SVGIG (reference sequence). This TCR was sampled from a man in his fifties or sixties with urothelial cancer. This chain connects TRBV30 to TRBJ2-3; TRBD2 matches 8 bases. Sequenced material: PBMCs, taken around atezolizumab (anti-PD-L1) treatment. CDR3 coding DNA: TGTGCCTGGAGTAGAGGCGGGGGGAAGGGTACGCAGTATTTT. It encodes CAWSRGGGKGTQYF.